Shown below are 13 T cell receptor beta chains from a single sample sequenced in a study of a mutant IDH1 vaccine in newly diagnosed glioma. Their antigen targets remain unknown. Data came from immunoSEQ multiplex PCR; TCRdb stores just in-frame clones and leaves some out. Of 60,000 to 85,000 clones in the sample, more than 70% were seen once. Documented time point: week 23, last vaccination. The study gave 300 ug of mutant IDH1 20-mer peptide per vaccine dose, with topical imiquimod. This sample comprised PBMCs, obtained from a glioma patient whose treatment included an IDH1 peptide vaccine. The receptor source for this set is a woman in her forties or fifties with glioma.

This chain uses TRBV7-6 with TRBJ2-5; D is undetermined. Trimming pared 1 base from V and 4 bases from J, leaving 10 bases between. CDR3 length equals 14 residues. The germline gives CDR1 SGHVS, CDR2 FNYEAQ. The CDR3 nucleotides read TGTGCCAGCAGCTTAGGCTACTCCAGAGAGACCCAGTACTTC. This encodes CASSLGYSRETQYF.

This sequence joins TRBV14 and TRBJ1-6; D gene ambiguous. The CDR3 covers 14 residues. CDR1 and CDR2 from the germline V gene are SGHDN and FVKESK. The germline V and J ends were trimmed by 7 bases and 0 bases, with 7 bases remaining between them. This CDR3 reads CASTGSSYNSPLHF. The CDR3 DNA sequence: TGTGCCAGCACCGGGAGCTCCTATAATTCACCCCTCCACTTT.

The rearrangement uses TRBV28 and TRBJ2-7; D ambiguous. This CDR3 region has 14 residues. Germline loops: CDR1 MDHEN, CDR2 SYDVKM. Trimming took 5 bases from V and 4 from J, leaving 15 bases between them. As DNA, the CDR3 is TGTGCCAGCAGTCCACCAGGTTCATCTTACGAGCAGTACTTC. It is translated as CASSPPGSSYEQYF.

The V and J genes are TRBV6-1 and TRBJ2-1; 10 positions agree with TRBD1. Germline trimming cut 3 bases from V and 6 bases from J; bases unmatched to any gene: 11. The CDR3 runs 17 residues. Germline V gene sequence: CDR1 MNHNS, CDR2 SASEGT. In DNA form, the CDR3 reads TGTGCCAGCAGTGACAGCGGAGGGACAGGGGTAATCAATGAGCAGTTCTTC. Its protein product is CASSDSGGTGVINEQFF.

The chain couples TRBV5-1 to TRBJ1-6; 7 nucleotides line up with TRBD1. This CDR3 is 15 amino acids long. J was trimmed by 8 bases and V by 4 bases; bases with no gene match: 9. Germline V gives CDR1 SGHRS, CDR2 YFSETQ. The DNA of the CDR3 is TGCGCCAGCAGCGTAGGGGACAGTAGTTATTCACCCCTCCACTTT. It is translated as CASSVGDSSYSPLHF.

V is TRBV7-9 and J is TRBJ2-3; TRBD2 matches at 7 bases. V trimming: 3 bases; J trimming: 3 bases; junction bases outside the gene matches: 12. Germline V gene lookup returns CDR1 SEHNR and CDR2 FQNEAQ (reference sequence). The CDR3 spans 17 residues. Here the CDR3 reads CASSFGVASGKTDTQYF. DNA of the CDR3: TGTGCCAGCAGCTTTGGGGTCGCGAGCGGGAAGACAGATACGCAGTATTTT.

The chain recombines TRBV2 with TRBJ2-1, with 9 positions matching TRBD2. This CDR3 has 14 amino acids. Germline CDR1 SNHLY, CDR2 FYNNEI. V gave up 3 bases and J gave up 9 bases; unmatched junction bases: 6. The CDR3 sequence: CASSEPSGKVEQFF. In DNA, the CDR3 is TGTGCCAGCAGTGAGCCTAGCGGGAAAGTTGAGCAGTTCTTC.

The chain links TRBV18 to TRBJ2-2; D may be TRBD1 or TRBD2 (5 bases each). Trimming took 2 bases from V and 6 from J, leaving 10 bases between them. Germline V gives CDR1 KGHSH, CDR2 LQKENI. The CDR3 spans 14 residues. For the CDR3, the DNA is TGTGCCAGCTCACCATTTGAGGGACCCGGGGAGCTGTTTTTT. Translated, it gives CASSPFEGPGELFF.

Only a few counts were recorded for this clone. This rearrangement joins TRBV28 to TRBJ2-1; a weak D match, TRBD2 (5 bases). V was cut by 6 bases and J by 5 bases, with 23 bases left in between. Germline V CDR1 and CDR2: MDHEN, SYDVKM. The CDR3 contains 17 residues. CDR3 nucleotide sequence: TGTGCCAGCAGCCCCGATAATAGCGAGCGTTCTAACAATGAGCAGTTCTTC. Amino acid sequence: CASSPDNSERSNNEQFF. Full variable domain (outside the CDR3, taken from reference TRBV28 and TRBJ2-1): DVKVTQSSRYLVKRTGEKVFLECVQDMDHENMFWYRQDPGLGLRLIYFSYDVKMKEKGDIPEGYSVSREKKERFSLILESASTNQTSMYLCASSPDNSERSNNEQFFGPGTRLTVL.

This chain joins TRBV4-2 and TRBJ2-3; D is perhaps TRBD2 (6 bases). CDR3 size: 16 residues. CDR1 LGHNA and CDR2 YNFKEQ come from the germline V gene. V lost 0 bases and J 2 bases, leaving 12 bases between the germline ends. CDR3 amino acids: CASSQEERASTDTQYF. The CDR3 region has the DNA TGTGCCAGCAGCCAAGAGGAGCGGGCGTCCACAGATACGCAGTATTTT.

The rearrangement links TRBV27 to TRBJ1-6; D might be TRBD1 (6 bases). Looked up from germline, CDR1 is MNHEY and CDR2 is SMNVEV (reference sequence). With 7 bases removed from V and 4 bases from J, the gap between germline ends came to 8 bases. CDR3 length equals 13 residues. CDR3 in amino acids: CASKDSYNSPLHF. The CDR3 region has the DNA TGTGCCAGCAAGGACAGTTATAATTCACCCCTCCACTTT.

The chain combines TRBV7-3 with TRBJ2-5; 12 nucleotides agree with TRBD2. V lost 5 bases, J lost 5 bases, and 6 bases stayed unmatched. Germline CDR1 SGHTA, CDR2 FQGTGA. This CDR3 comprises 15 residues. CDR3 bases: TGTGCCAGCAGCCCACTAGCGGGAGGATGGGAGACCCAGTACTTC. It yields the protein CASSPLAGGWETQYF.

V usage is TRBV9 and J usage is TRBJ1-5; D is possibly TRBD1 (6 bases). V lost 4 bases to trimming and J lost 4 bases, with 15 bases between them. Germline CDR1 is SGDLS and CDR2 is YYNGEE. The CDR3 runs 15 residues. The CDR3 reads CASSLEGVGNQPQHF. CDR3 in DNA: TGTGCCAGCAGCCTCGAGGGGGTAGGTAATCAGCCCCAGCATTTT.